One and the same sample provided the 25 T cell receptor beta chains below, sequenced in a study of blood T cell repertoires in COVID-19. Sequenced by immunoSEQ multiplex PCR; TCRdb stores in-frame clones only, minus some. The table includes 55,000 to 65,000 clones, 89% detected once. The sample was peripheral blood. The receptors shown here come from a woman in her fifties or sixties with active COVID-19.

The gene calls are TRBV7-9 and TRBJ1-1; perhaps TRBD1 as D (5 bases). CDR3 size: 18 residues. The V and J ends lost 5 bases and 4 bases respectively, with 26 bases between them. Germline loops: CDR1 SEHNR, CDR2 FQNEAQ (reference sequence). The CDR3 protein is CASSRGGQVPPRVTEAFF. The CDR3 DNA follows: TGTGCCAGCAGCAGGGGAGGTCAAGTCCCTCCAAGAGTCACTGAAGCTTTCTTT.

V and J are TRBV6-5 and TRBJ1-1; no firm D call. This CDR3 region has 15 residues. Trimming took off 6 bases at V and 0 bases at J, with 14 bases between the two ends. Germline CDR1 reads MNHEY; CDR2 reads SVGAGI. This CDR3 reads CASRLARQLNTEAFF. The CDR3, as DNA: TGTGCCAGCAGGCTGGCGAGGCAGCTGAACACTGAAGCTTTCTTT.

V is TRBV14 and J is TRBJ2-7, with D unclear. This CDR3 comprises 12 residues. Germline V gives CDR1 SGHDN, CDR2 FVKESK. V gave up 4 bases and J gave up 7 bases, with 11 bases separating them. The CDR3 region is CASSLSWREQYF. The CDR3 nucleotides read TGTGCCAGCAGCCTAAGTTGGCGGGAGCAGTACTTC.

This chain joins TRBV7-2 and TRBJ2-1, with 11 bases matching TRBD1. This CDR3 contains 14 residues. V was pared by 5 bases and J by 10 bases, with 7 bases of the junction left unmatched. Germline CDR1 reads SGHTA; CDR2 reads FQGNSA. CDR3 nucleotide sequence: TGTGCCAGCAGCCCTGGACAGGGGGCAATCGAGCAGTTCTTC. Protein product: CASSPGQGAIEQFF.

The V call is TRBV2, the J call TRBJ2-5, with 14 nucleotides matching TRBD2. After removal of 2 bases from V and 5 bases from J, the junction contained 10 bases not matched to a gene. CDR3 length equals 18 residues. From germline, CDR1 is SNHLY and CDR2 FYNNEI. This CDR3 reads CASSEPSGLAGERETQYF. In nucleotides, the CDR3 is TGTGCCAGCAGTGAACCCTCGGGACTAGCGGGGGAAAGGGAGACCCAGTACTTC. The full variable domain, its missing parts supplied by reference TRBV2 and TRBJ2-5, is EPEVTQTPSHQVTQMGQEVILRCVPISNHLYFYWYRQILGQKVEFLVSFYNNEISEKSEIFDDQFSVERPDGSNFTLKIRSTKLEDSAMYFCASSEPSGLAGERETQYFGPGTRLLVL.

CDR3 region: CASSPGITAYGYTF. CDR3 nucleotide sequence: TGTGCCAGCAGTCCCGGGATAACTGCTTATGGCTACACCTTC. The V call is TRBV5-6, the J call TRBJ1-2; D gene ambiguous. The V end was cut by 5 bases, the J end by 5 bases, with 16 bases between. The CDR3 runs 14 residues. Germline CDR1 and CDR2: SGHDT and YYEEEE.

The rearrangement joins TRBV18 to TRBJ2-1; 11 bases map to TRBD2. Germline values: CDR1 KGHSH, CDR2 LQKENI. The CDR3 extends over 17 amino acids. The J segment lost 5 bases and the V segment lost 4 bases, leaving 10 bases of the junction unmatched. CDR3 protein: CASSRLFSGGDDNEQFF. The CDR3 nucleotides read TGTGCCAGCTCACGCCTCTTTAGCGGGGGGGACGACAATGAGCAGTTCTTC.

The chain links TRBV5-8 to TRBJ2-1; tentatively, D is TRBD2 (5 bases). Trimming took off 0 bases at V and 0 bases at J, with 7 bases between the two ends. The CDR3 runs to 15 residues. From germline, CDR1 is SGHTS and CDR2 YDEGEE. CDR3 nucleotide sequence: TGTGCCAGCAGCTTGGGACTATACTCCTACAATGAGCAGTTCTTC. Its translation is CASSLGLYSYNEQFF.

CDR3 DNA sequence: TGTGCCAGCAGTTTGCACACCCCGGGACAGGGTTCCAAAAACATTCAGTACTTC. It yields the protein CASSLHTPGQGSKNIQYF. The rearrangement joins TRBV27 to TRBJ2-4, with 9 bases aligning to TRBD1. CDR3 size: 18 residues. The V segment lost 3 bases and the J segment 2 bases; nucleotides outside the gene matches: 11. Germline V lookup: CDR1 MNHEY, CDR2 SMNVEV (reference sequence).

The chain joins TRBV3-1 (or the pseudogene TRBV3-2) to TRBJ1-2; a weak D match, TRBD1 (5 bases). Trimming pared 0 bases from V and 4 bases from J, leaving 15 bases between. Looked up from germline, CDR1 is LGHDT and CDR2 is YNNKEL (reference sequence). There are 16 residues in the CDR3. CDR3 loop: CASSQDRNRRFYGYTF. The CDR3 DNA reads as TGTGCCAGCAGCCAAGATAGGAACAGGCGTTTCTATGGCTACACCTTC.

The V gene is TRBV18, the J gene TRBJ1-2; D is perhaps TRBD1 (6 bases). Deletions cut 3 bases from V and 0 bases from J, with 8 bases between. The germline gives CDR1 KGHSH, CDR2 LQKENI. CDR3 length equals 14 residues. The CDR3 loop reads CASSPRGSNYGYTF. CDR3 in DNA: TGTGCCAGCTCACCGAGGGGGTCTAACTATGGCTACACCTTC.

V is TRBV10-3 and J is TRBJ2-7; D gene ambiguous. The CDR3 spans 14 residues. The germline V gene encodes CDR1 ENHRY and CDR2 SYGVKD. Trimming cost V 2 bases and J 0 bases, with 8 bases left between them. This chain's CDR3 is CAISEVVSSYEQYF. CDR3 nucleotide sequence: TGTGCCATCAGTGAGGTTGTGAGCTCCTACGAGCAGTACTTC.

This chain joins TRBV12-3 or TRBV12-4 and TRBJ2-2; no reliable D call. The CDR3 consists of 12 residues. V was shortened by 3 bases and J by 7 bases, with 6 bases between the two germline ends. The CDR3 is CASSFSIGELFF. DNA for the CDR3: TGTGCCAGCAGTTTCTCTATCGGGGAGCTGTTTTTT.

CDR3 nucleotide sequence: TGTGCCAGCAGCATCGGGGGGAACACAGATACGCAGTATTTT. Its translation: CASSIGGNTDTQYF. The chain couples TRBV11-2 to TRBJ2-3; TRBD2 agrees at 7 bases. This CDR3 is 14 amino acids long. The germline V gene encodes CDR1 SGHAT and CDR2 FQNNGV. V was clipped by 5 bases and J by 2 bases; unmatched bases: 4.

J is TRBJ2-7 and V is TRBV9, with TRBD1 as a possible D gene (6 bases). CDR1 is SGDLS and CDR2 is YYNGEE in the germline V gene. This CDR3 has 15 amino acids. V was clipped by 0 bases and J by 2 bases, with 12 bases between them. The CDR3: CASSVEGTLTYEQYF. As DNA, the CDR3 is TGTGCCAGCAGCGTAGAAGGGACACTGACCTACGAGCAGTACTTC.

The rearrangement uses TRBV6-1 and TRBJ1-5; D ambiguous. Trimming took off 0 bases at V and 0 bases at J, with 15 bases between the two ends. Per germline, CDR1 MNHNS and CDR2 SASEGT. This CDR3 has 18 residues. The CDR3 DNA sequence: TGTGCCAGCAGTGAAGCTCAGAGGGCTGGGGTTAGCAATCAGCCCCAGCATTTT. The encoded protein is CASSEAQRAGVSNQPQHF.

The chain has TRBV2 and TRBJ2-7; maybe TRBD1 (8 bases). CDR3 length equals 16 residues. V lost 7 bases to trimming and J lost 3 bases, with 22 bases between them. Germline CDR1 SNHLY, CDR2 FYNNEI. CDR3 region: CASNRGGDRFDYEQYF. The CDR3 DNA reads TGTGCCAGCAATAGGGGAGGGGACAGGTTTGACTACGAGCAGTACTTC.

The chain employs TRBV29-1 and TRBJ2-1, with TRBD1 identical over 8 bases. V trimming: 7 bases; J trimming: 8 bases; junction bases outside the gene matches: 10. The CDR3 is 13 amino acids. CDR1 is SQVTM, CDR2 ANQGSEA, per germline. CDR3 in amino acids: CSGQTGTGHEQFF. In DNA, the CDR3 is TGCAGCGGCCAAACCGGGACAGGTCATGAGCAGTTCTTC.

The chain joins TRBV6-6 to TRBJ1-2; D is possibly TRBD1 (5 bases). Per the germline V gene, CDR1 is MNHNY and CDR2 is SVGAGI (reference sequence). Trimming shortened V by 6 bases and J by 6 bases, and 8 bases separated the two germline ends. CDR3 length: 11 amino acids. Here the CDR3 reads CASRLGHGYTF. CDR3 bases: TGTGCCAGCAGGCTGGGGCATGGCTACACCTTC.

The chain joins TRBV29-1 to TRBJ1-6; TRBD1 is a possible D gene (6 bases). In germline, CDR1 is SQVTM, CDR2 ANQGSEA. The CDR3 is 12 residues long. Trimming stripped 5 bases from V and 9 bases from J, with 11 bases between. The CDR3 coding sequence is TGCAGCGTTTCGGAACAGGGTTCACCCCTCCACTTT. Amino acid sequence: CSVSEQGSPLHF.

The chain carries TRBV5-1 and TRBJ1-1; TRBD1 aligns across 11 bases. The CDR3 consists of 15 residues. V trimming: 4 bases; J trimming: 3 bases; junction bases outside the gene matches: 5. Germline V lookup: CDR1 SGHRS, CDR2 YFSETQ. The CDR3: CASSLGDRGYTEAFF. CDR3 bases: TGCGCCAGCAGCCTGGGGGACAGGGGGTACACTGAAGCTTTCTTT.

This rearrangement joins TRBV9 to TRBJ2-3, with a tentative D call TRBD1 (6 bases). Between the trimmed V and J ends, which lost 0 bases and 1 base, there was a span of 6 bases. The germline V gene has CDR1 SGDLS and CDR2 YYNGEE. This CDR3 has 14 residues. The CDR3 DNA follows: TGTGCCAGCAGCGTAGGACAGGGCACAGATACGCAGTATTTT. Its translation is CASSVGQGTDTQYF. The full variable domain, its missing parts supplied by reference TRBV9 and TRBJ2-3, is DSGVTQTPKHLITATGQRVTLRCSPRSGDLSVYWYQQSLDQGLQFLIQYYNGEERAKGNILERFSAQQFPDLHSELNLSSLELGDSALYFCASSVGQGTDTQYFGPGTRLTVL.

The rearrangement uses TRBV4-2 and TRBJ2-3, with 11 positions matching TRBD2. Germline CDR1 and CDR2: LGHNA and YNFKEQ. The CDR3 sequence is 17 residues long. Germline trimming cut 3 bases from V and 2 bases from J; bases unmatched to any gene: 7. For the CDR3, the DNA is TGTGCCAGCAGCCAGTCTCCTAGCGGGGGGTACACAGATACGCAGTATTTT. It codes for CASSQSPSGGYTDTQYF.

CDR3 sequence: CAWSVAGPSTDTQYF. The CDR3 nucleotides are TGTGCCTGGAGTGTAGCGGGGCCCAGCACAGATACGCAGTATTTT. V usage is TRBV30 and J usage is TRBJ2-3; 7 bases map to TRBD2. The CDR3 runs to 15 residues. Germline CDR1 and CDR2: GTSNPN and SVGIG (reference sequence). V was pared by 0 bases and J by 0 bases, with 3 bases of the junction left unmatched.

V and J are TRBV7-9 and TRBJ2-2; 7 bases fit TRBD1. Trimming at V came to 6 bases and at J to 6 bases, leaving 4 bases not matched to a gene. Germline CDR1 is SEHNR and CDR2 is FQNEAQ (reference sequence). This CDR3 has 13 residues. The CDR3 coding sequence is TGTGCCAGCAGTACTCAGGGGGCCGGGGAGCTGTTTTTT. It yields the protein CASSTQGAGELFF.